What follows are 20 T cell receptor beta chains derived from one specimen sequenced in a study of blood T cell repertoires in COVID-19. Using immunoSEQ multiplex PCR, the repertoire was profiled, and TCRdb retains in-frame clones only, with some absent. The table includes about 190,000 clones, 70% to 80% detected once. The specimen sequenced was peripheral blood. These receptors were collected from a woman aged 50 to 65 with acute or convalescent COVID-19.

The chain is built from TRBV28 and TRBJ1-2, with 7 bases matching TRBD1. This CDR3 comprises 16 residues. The germline V gene encodes CDR1 MDHEN and CDR2 SYDVKM. V was clipped by 4 bases and J by 6 bases; unmatched bases: 14. For the CDR3, the DNA is TGTGCCAGCAGTTGGGTCAACAGGTACGACAGGGATGGCTACACCTTC. It codes for CASSWVNRYDRDGYTF.

The J gene is TRBJ1-1, the V gene TRBV5-1; D is unresolved. Trimming left V 4 bases short and J 1 base short, with 11 bases between. Germline V gives CDR1 SGHRS, CDR2 YFSETQ. The CDR3 totals 14 residues. In nucleotides, the CDR3 is TGCGCCAGCAGCCCGACTTTGACGAACACTGAAGCTTTCTTT. This translates into CASSPTLTNTEAFF.

The chain employs TRBV3-1 (or the pseudogene TRBV3-2) and TRBJ2-2; TRBD2 agrees at 11 bases. The CDR3 is 20 amino acids. V dropped 2 bases and J dropped 4; count of bases not matched to a gene: 15. Looked up from germline, CDR1 is LGHDT and CDR2 is YNNKEL (reference sequence). CDR3 amino acids: CASSQSPGVAGGGGTGELFF. The CDR3 DNA reads TGTGCCAGCAGCCAATCCCCAGGGGTAGCGGGAGGGGGAGGCACCGGGGAGCTGTTTTTT.

The chain employs TRBV29-1 and TRBJ1-2; 7 positions agree with TRBD1. The CDR3 is made up of 12 amino acids. Trimming took 7 bases from V and 2 from J; bases not matched to a gene: 4. The germline V gene has CDR1 SQVTM and CDR2 ANQGSEA. The CDR3 DNA reads as TGCAGCGCTCGGGGACAGAACTATGGCTACACCTTC. It yields the protein CSARGQNYGYTF. The full variable domain, rest sourced from reference TRBV29-1 and TRBJ1-2, is SAVISQKPSRDICQRGTSLTIQCQVDSQVTMMFWYRQQPGQSLTLIATANQGSEATYESGFVIDKFPISRPNLTFSTLTVSNMSPEDSSIYLCSARGQNYGYTFGSGTRLTVV.

The rearrangement links TRBV18 to TRBJ1-5, with D maybe TRBD1 (5 bases). Germline V gene sequence: CDR1 KGHSH, CDR2 LQKENI. The CDR3 sequence is 14 residues long. The V and J ends lost 6 bases and 6 bases respectively, with 15 bases between them. CDR3 in amino acids: CASSPAGEGQPQHF. CDR3 DNA sequence: TGTGCCAGCTCCCCGGCGGGGGAGGGTCAGCCCCAGCATTTT.

This clone was counted a single time. The CDR3 DNA reads as TGTGCCAGCAGCCCGTACAGGGCCCCTAATGAAAAACTGTTTTTT. It encodes CASSPYRAPNEKLFF. The chain is built from TRBV5-6 and TRBJ1-4, with a possible D match to TRBD1 (6 bases). CDR1 is SGHDT, CDR2 YYEEEE, per germline. The CDR3 is made up of 15 amino acids. V lost 4 bases and J 3 bases, leaving 13 bases between the germline ends.

V gene TRBV6-6 combines with J gene TRBJ2-7; D is perhaps TRBD2 (6 bases). V was pared by 6 bases and J by 5 bases, with 11 bases between. CDR1 and CDR2 (germline): MNHNY, SVGAGI (reference sequence). This CDR3 contains 12 residues. The CDR3 bases are TGTGCCAGCAGATACGGAGGGAACGAGCAGTACTTC. Protein product: CASRYGGNEQYF.

V usage is TRBV4-1 and J usage is TRBJ1-6; a weak D match, TRBD1 (6 bases). The CDR3 spans 18 residues. CDR1 is MGHRA and CDR2 is YSYEKL in the germline V gene. Trimming cost V 1 base and J 7 bases, with 20 bases left between them. The CDR3 region has the DNA TGCGCCAGCAGCCAAGTTGTTTTCGGGCAGGGGCAGAATTCACCCCTCCACTTT. It translates to CASSQVVFGQGQNSPLHF.

J is TRBJ2-1 and V is TRBV19; possible D gene TRBD1, 5 bases. The V gene lost 7 bases and the J gene lost 5 bases, with 18 bases spanning the gap. The germline CDR1 and CDR2 sequences are LNHDA and SQIVND (reference sequence). The CDR3 length is 15 residues. The DNA for the CDR3 is TGTGCCAGTACCTCTCTAGGTGAAGGGGACAATGAGCAGTTCTTC. This translates into CASTSLGEGDNEQFF.

This rearrangement joins TRBV18 to TRBJ1-1; TRBD1 matches at 9 bases. The CDR3 has 16 residues. V trimming: 2 bases; J trimming: 0 bases; junction bases outside the gene matches: 4. Per the germline V gene, CDR1 is KGHSH and CDR2 is LQKENI. CDR3 sequence reads: CASSPSGQGLNTEAFF. Here the CDR3 DNA reads TGTGCCAGCTCACCATCGGGACAGGGCCTGAACACTGAAGCTTTCTTT. Full variable domain (missing parts from reference TRBV18 and TRBJ1-1): NAGVMQNPRHLVRRRGQEARLRCSPMKGHSHVYWYRQLPEEGLKFMVYLQKENIIDESGMPKERFSAEFPKEGPSILRIQQVVRGDSAAYFCASSPSGQGLNTEAFFGQGTRLTVV.

The chain joins TRBV3-1 (or the pseudogene TRBV3-2) to TRBJ2-1; D might be TRBD2 (6 bases). Germline CDR1 LGHDT, CDR2 YNNKEL (reference sequence). V lost 8 bases and J 14 bases, leaving 22 bases between the germline ends. This CDR3 has 13 residues. CDR3 in DNA: TGTGCCAGCTCAGTAGCTGGAGGGTTTAAGGAGTTCTTC. This encodes CASSVAGGFKEFF.

The chain joins TRBV19 to TRBJ2-7; tentatively, D is TRBD1 (6 bases). V was pared by 5 bases and J by 2 bases, with 13 bases between. This CDR3 is built from 14 residues. Germline V gene lookup returns CDR1 LNHDA and CDR2 SQIVND (reference sequence). In nucleotides, the CDR3 is TGTGCCAGTAGTCCCGAGACAGGACCCTACGAGCAGTACTTC. This codes for CASSPETGPYEQYF.

This chain links TRBV10-3 with TRBJ1-1, with D hard to call. The CDR3 is 13 amino acids. The germline CDR1 and CDR2 sequences are ENHRY and SYGVKD. The germline V and J ends were trimmed by 2 bases and 1 base, with 5 bases remaining between them. The CDR3 loop is CAISERGNTEAFF. The CDR3 bases are TGTGCCATCAGTGAGCGGGGGAACACTGAAGCTTTCTTT.

J is TRBJ1-1 and V is TRBV7-2; 8 nucleotides agree with TRBD1. After removal of 4 bases from V and 5 bases from J, the junction contained 6 bases not matched to a gene. The germline V gene has CDR1 SGHTA and CDR2 FQGNSA. The CDR3 is made up of 14 amino acids. The CDR3 protein is CASSSRTGMTEAFF. The CDR3 nucleotides are TGTGCCAGCAGCTCTCGGACAGGGATGACTGAAGCTTTCTTT. The entire variable domain, with the rest obtained from reference TRBV7-2 and TRBJ1-1, is as follows: GAGVSQSPSNKVTEKGKDVELRCDPISGHTALYWYRQSLGQGLEFLIYFQGNSAPDKSGLPSDRFSAERTGGSVSTLTIQRTQQEDSAVYLCASSSRTGMTEAFFGQGTRLTVV.

The gene calls are TRBV28 and TRBJ2-7; 8 bases line up with TRBD2. Germline lookup yields CDR1 MDHEN and CDR2 SYDVKM. V was pared by 4 bases and J by 8 bases, with 4 bases of the junction left unmatched. The CDR3 is 12 residues long. The CDR3 DNA reads TGTGCCAGCAGTTCGGGACTAGTTAAGCAGTACTTC. Its protein is CASSSGLVKQYF.

V is TRBV7-9 and J is TRBJ1-2, with 7 bases matching TRBD1. This CDR3 comprises 13 residues. Losses at the gene ends were 5 bases for V and 8 bases for J; bases not matched to a gene: 8. Looked up from germline, CDR1 is SEHNR and CDR2 is FQNEAQ (reference sequence). CDR3 in amino acids: CASSQGTGAGYTF. CDR3 nucleotides: TGTGCCAGCAGCCAGGGCACAGGGGCAGGCTACACCTTC.

A remark on this clone: The same CDR3 arises from other DNA sequences in this sample as well. The chain carries TRBV4-3 and TRBJ2-7; D perhaps matches TRBD1 (6 bases). Germline values: CDR1 LGHNA, CDR2 YSLEER. This CDR3 is built from 13 residues. The V end was cut by 0 bases, the J end by 3 bases, with 6 bases between. The CDR3 sequence: CASSQDRGYEQYF. The CDR3 nucleotides read TGCGCCAGCAGCCAAGACAGGGGCTACGAGCAGTACTTC.

Concerning this clone itself: Since a much larger clone is just one base distant, this may be a read error. The V call is TRBV3-1 (or the pseudogene TRBV3-2), the J call TRBJ1-2, with D perhaps TRBD1 (6 bases). CDR1 and CDR2 from the germline V gene are LGHDT and YNNKEL (reference sequence). The CDR3 is made up of 13 amino acids. Here the CDR3 reads CVSRAGANYGYTF. CDR3 nucleotide sequence: TGTGTCAGCCGGGCAGGGGCTAACTATGGCTACACCTTC.

The chain is built from TRBV4-1 and TRBJ1-5; 9 bases align to TRBD1. Trimming at V came to 3 bases and at J to 4 bases, leaving 4 bases not matched to a gene. The germline V gene has CDR1 MGHRA and CDR2 YSYEKL. The CDR3 contains 15 residues. Written as DNA, the CDR3 is TGCGCCAGCAGCCATACAGGGGGCGCAAATCAGCCCCAGCATTTT. Translated, it gives CASSHTGGANQPQHF.

This chain links TRBV5-1 with TRBJ1-6; 7 bases map to TRBD1. This CDR3 contains 13 residues. J lost 7 bases, V lost 6 bases, and 4 bases had no gene match. Germline assignment: CDR1 SGHRS and CDR2 YFSETQ. This CDR3 is CASTSDRNSPLHF. The CDR3 nucleotides read TGCGCCAGCACCTCGGACAGGAATTCACCCCTCCACTTT.